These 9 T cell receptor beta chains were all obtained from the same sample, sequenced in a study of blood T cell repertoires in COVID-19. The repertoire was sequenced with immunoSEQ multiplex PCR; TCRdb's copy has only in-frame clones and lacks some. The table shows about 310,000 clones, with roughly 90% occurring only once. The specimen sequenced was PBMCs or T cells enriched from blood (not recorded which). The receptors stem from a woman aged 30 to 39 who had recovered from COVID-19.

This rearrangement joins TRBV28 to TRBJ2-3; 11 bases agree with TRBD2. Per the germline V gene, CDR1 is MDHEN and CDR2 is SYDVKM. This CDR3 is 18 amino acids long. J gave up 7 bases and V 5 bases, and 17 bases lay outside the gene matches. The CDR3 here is CASSLRVAGGGAAYTQYF. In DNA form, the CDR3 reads TGTGCCAGCAGTCTCCGGGTAGCGGGAGGGGGCGCGGCCTATACGCAGTATTTT.

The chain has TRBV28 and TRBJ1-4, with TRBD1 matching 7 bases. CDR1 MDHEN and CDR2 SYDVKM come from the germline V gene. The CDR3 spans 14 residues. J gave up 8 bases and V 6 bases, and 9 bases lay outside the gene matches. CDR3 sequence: CASRTGTVVEKLFF. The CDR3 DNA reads TGTGCCAGCAGAACCGGGACAGTTGTCGAAAAACTGTTTTTT.

The CDR3 coding sequence is TGTGCCACCAGTGATCATGACAGAGAGCAGTTCTTC. Translated: CATSDHDREQFF. The V gene is TRBV24-1, the J gene TRBJ2-1, with a possible D match to TRBD1 (5 bases). The CDR3 sequence is 12 residues long. From germline, CDR1 is KGHDR and CDR2 SFDVKD. Trimming took off 3 bases at V and 10 bases at J, with 9 bases between the two ends.

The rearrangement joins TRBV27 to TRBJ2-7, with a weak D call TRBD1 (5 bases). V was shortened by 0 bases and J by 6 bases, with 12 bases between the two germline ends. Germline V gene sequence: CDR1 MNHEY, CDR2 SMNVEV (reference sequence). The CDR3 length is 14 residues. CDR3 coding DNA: TGTGCCAGCAGTTTATCGATCGCAGGGTCCGAGCAGTACTTC. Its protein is CASSLSIAGSEQYF.

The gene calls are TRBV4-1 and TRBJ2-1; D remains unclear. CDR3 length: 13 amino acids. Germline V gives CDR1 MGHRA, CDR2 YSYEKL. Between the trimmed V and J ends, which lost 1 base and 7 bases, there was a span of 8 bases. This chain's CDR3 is CASSQGIRNEQFF. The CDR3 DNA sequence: TGCGCCAGCAGCCAAGGAATCCGGAATGAGCAGTTCTTC.

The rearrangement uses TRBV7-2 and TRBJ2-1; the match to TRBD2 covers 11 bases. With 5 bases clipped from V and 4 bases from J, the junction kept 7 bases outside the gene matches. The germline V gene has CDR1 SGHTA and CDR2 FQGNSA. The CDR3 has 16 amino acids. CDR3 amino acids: CASSGRLAGLYNEQFF. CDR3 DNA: TGTGCCAGCAGCGGGCGACTAGCGGGGCTTTACAATGAGCAGTTCTTC.

CDR3 protein: CASSFTPSPQETQYF. In DNA form, the CDR3 reads TGTGCCAGCAGCTTTACACCCTCCCCCCAAGAGACCCAGTACTTC. V is TRBV5-4 and J is TRBJ2-5, with no clear D. Between the trimmed V and J ends, which lost 2 bases and 1 base, there was a span of 12 bases. Germline V gene lookup returns CDR1 SGHNT and CDR2 YYREEE (reference sequence). CDR3 length: 15 amino acids.

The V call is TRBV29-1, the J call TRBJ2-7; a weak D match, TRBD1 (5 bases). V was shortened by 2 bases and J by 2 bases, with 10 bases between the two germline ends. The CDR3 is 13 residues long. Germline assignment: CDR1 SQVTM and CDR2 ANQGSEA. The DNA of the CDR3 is TGCAGCGTTGAAACAGGAGTCACCTACGAGCAGTACTTC. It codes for CSVETGVTYEQYF.

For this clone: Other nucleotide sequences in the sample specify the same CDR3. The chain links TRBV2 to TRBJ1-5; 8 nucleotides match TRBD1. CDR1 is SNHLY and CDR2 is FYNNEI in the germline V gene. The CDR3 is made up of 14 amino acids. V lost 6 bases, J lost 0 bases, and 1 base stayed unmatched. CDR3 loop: CASSGQGSNQPQHF. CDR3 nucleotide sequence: TGTGCCAGCAGCGGACAGGGTAGCAATCAGCCCCAGCATTTT.